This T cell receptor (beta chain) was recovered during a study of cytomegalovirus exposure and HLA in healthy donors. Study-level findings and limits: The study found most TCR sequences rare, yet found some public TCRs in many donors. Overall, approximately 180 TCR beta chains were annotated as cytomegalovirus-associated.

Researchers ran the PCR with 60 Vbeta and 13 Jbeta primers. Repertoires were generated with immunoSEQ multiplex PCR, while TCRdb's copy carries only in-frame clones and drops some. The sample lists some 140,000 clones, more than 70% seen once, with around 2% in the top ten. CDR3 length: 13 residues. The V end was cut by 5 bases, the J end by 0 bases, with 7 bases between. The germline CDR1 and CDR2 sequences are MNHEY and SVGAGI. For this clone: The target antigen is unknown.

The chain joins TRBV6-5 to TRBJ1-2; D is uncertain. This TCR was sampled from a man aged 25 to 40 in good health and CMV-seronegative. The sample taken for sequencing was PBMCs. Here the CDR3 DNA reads TGTGCCAGCAGTGACGGAGCTAACTATGGCTACACCTTC. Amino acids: CASSDGANYGYTF.